The clone carrying this TCR beta chain was seen ten or more times. Libraries used 2 million unsorted PBMCs kept frozen in RNAlater. The CDR3 is 15 residues long. After removal of 0 bases from V and 6 bases from J, the junction contained 5 bases not matched to a gene. Germline loops: CDR1 SGHRS, CDR2 YFSETQ. The sample belongs to a study of neurological immune-mediated disorders. TCRdb called the 5' RACE reads again in MiXCR, with one record for every CDR3 protein. The sample holds 81,000 or so distinct CDR3 sequences, about 5.5% seen once. V is TRBV5-1 and J is TRBJ2-2; 7 bases map to TRBD1. The sequencing sample was made of PBMCs. This receptor was taken from a young woman with multiple sclerosis. This CDR3 is CASSLATGAPGELFF. The CDR3 DNA reads TGCGCCAGCAGCTTGGCCACAGGGGCTCCCGGGGAGCTGTTTTTT.